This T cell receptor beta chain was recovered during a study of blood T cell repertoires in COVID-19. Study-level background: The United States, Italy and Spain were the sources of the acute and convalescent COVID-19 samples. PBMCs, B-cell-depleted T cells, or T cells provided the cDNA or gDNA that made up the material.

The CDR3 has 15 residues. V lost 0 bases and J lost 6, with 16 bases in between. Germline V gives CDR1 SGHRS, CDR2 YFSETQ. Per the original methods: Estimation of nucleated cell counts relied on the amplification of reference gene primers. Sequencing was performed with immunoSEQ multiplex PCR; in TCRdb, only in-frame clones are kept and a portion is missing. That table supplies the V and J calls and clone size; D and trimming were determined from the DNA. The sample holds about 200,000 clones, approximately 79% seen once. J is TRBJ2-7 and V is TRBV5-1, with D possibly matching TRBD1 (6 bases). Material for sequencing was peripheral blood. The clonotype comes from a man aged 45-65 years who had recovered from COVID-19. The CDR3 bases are TGCGCCAGCAGCTTGGAACCTCTCCAGGGGAGCGAGCAGTACTTC. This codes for CASSLEPLQGSEQYF. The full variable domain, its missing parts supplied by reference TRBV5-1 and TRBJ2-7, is KAGVTQTPRYLIKTRGQQVTLSCSPISGHRSVSWYQQTPGQGLQFLFEYFSETQRNKGNFPGRFSGRQFSNSRSEMNVSTLELGDSALYLCASSLEPLQGSEQYFGPGTRLTVT.